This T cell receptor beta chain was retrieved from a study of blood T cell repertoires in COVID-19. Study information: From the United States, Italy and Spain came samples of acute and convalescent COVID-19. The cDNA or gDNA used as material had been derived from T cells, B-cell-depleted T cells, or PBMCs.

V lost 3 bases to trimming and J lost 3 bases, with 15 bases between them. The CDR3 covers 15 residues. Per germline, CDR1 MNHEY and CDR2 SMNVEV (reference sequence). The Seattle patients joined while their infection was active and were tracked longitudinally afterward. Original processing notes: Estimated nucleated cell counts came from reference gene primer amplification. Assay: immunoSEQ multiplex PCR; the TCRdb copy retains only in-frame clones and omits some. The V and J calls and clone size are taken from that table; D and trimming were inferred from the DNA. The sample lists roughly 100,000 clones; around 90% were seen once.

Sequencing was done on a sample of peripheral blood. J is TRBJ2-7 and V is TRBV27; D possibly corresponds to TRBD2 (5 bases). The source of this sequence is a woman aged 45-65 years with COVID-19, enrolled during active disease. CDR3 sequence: CASSFAGQELYEQYF. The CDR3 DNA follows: TGTGCCAGCAGTTTTGCGGGTCAGGAGCTCTACGAGCAGTACTTC.